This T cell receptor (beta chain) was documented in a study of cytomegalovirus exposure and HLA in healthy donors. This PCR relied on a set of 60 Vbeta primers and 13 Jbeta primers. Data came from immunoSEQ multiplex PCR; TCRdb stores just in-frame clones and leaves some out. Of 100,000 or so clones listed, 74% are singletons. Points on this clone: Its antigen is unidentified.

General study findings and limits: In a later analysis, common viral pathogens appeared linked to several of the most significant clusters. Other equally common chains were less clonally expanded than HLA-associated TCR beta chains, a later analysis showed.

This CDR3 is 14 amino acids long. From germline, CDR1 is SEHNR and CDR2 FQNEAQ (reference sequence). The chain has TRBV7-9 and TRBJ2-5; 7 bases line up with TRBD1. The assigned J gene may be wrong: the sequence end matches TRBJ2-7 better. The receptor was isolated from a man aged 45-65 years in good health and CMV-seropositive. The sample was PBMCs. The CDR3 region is CASSPPSGGSEQYF. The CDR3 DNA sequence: TGTGCCAGCAGCCCCCCGTCAGGGGGTTCCGAGCAGTACTTC.